Listed below are T cell receptor beta chains from one sample, sequenced in a study of shared clonotypes between healthy human individuals. Libraries were prepared by immunoSEQ multiplex PCR; TCRdb keeps only in-frame clonotypes and omits some of them. The repertoire holds under 1,100,000 clones, with 75% as singletons. Sequencing used memory CD4+ T cells sorted from blood. These receptor sequences come from a man aged 18 to 29 in good health. The CDR3 runs from the conserved cysteine through the conserved F or W. The D gene is left open where the match is weak. A row's size may be missing; if present it is once, few, many or a size class.

-,TRBJ2-3,TRBD1,TRBV6-1,TGTGCCAGCAGTGAACGGGACAGGGCTCGGGGGACGCAGTATTTT,CASSERDRARGTQYF
-,TRBJ2-1,-,TRBV7-9,TGTGCCAGCAGCTTAGCGAGGCCAGGGGGGGACAATGAGCAGTTCTTC,CASSLARPGGDNEQFF
-,TRBJ1-5,-,TRBV2,TGTGCCAGCAGAAGAGGGACGGAGCACAATCAGCCCCAGCATTTT,CASRRGTEHNQPQHF
-,TRBJ1-3,-,TRBV5-1,TGCGCCAGCAGCCCCCGGACGGACCCCTCTGGAAACACCATATATTTT,CASSPRTDPSGNTIYF
-,TRBJ1-1,-,TRBV6-5,TGTGCCAGCAGTTACTCGGGGGCAGGGTCGTTGACTGAAGCTTTCTTT,CASSYSGAGSLTEAFF
-,TRBJ2-1,-,TRBV5-1,TGCGCCAGCAGCTTGGGGGGAGCAAACCATGAGCAGTTCTTC,CASSLGGANHEQFF
-,TRBJ2-5,-,TRBV7-8,TGTGCCAGCAGCTCTCGGGATGGGCGGAAAGAGACCCAGTACTTC,CASSSRDGRKETQYF
-,TRBJ1-5,-,TRBV30,TGTGCCTGGAGTGTCAGGGCCAACAATCAGCCCCAGCATTTT,CAWSVRANNQPQHF
once,TRBJ2-5,TRBD2,TRBV11-2,TGTGCCAGCAGCTCCGGGACTAGCGGGGCGAGAGAGACCCAGTACTTC,CASSSGTSGARETQYF
-,TRBJ2-3,TRBD2,TRBV13,TGTGCCAGCAGCTTAGATGCCAGCGGGACCACAGATACGCAGTATTTT,CASSLDASGTTDTQYF
-,TRBJ2-2,TRBD2,TRBV4-2,TGTGCCAGCAGCCAACCCTCCGGGACTAGCGGGAGTTCCGGGGAGCTGTTTTTT,CASSQPSGTSGSSGELFF
-,TRBJ2-1,TRBD2,TRBV7-9,TGTGCCAGCAGCTTTCGACTAGCAGGCAGCGATGAGCAGTTCTTC,CASSFRLAGSDEQFF
-,TRBJ2-3,TRBD1,TRBV5-1,TGCGCCAGCCACACGCTGACAGGGAACACAGATACGCAGTATTTT,CASHTLTGNTDTQYF
-,TRBJ2-1,-,TRBV11-2,TGTGCCAGCAGCTTAGGAGCCTCAGGCGGCAATGAGCAGTTCTTC,CASSLGASGGNEQFF